This section outlines one T cell receptor beta chain sequence together with its context. Its antigen is still unknown. A single base separates this from a much larger clone, so it may be a read error. One entry per CDR3 protein results from TCRdb running MiXCR on the reads. The repertoire holds about 830,000 distinct CDR3 sequences, with approximately 32% as singletons. Germline assignment: CDR1 SGHTA and CDR2 FQGNSA. CDR3 length equals 15 residues. This record comes from a study of T cell repertoires in cytomegalovirus infection. Study-level information: HLA-C-restricted CMV epitopes, recently identified, and well-studied HLA-B-restricted ones were used by the study. Public TCR beta signatures were indicative of both CMV infection and a matching HLA type.

This chain uses TRBV7-2 with TRBJ1-5; possibly TRBD1 for D (6 bases). This material consisted of cultured CD8+ T cells from PBMCs, taken from culture after CMV antigen stimulation. This sequence was found in a human donor in good health (CMV status not recorded). Some clones in this sample may be carry-over from other donors' samples. Here the CDR3 DNA reads TGTGCCAGCAGCAGCCTACAGGGACGATATCAGCCCCAGCAATTT. Translating gives CASSSLQGRYQPQQF.